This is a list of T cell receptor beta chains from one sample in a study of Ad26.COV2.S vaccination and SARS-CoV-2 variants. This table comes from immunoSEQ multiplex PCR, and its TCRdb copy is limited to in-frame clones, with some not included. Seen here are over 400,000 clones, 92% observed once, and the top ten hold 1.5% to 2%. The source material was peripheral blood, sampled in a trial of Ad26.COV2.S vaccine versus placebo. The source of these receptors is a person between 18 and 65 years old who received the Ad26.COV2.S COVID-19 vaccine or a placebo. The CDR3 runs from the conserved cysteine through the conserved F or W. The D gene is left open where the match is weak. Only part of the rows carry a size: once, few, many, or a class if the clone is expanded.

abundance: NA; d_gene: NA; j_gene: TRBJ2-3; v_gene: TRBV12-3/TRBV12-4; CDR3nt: TGTGCCAGCAGTTTAGCCCTCACAGATACGCAGTATTTT; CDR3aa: CASSLALTDTQYF
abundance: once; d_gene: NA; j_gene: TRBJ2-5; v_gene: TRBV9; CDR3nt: TGTGCCAGCAGCGTAGACGGGGCGGTACAAGAGACCCAGTACTTC; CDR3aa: CASSVDGAVQETQYF
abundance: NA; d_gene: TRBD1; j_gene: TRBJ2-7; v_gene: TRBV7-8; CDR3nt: TGTGCCAGCAGCTTAGGGGGCAGGGGGTACGAGCAGTACTTC; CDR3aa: CASSLGGRGYEQYF
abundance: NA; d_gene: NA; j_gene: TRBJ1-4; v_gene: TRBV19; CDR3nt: TGTGCCAGTAGTATAGCTAGACAGGTTAATGAAAAACTGTTTTTT; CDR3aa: CASSIARQVNEKLFF
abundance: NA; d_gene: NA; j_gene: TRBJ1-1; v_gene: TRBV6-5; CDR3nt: TGTGCCAGCAGTTACACGGGGGCGCGCACTGAAGCTTTCTTT; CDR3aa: CASSYTGARTEAFF
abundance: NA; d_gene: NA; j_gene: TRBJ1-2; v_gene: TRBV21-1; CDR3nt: TGTGCCAGCAGCAATGGCAGGCATAACTATGGCTACACCTTC; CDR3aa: CASSNGRHNYGYTF
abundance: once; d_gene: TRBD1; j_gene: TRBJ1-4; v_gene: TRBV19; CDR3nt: TGTGCCAGTAGTATTAGGGGACAGGGGGCGTCTGATGAAAAACTGTTTTTT; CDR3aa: CASSIRGQGASDEKLFF
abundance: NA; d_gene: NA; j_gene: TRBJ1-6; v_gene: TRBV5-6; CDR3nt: TGTGCCAGCAGCTTCCGGGACGGGTTAGGATCACCCCTCCACTTT; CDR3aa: CASSFRDGLGSPLHF
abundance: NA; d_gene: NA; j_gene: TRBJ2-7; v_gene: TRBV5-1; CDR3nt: TGCGCCAGCAGCTCGATGACTTACGAGCAGTACTTC; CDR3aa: CASSSMTYEQYF
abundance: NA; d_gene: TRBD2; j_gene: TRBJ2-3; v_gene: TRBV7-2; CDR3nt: TGTGCCAGCAGCTCCGGACTAGCGGGGGTTACTAGCACAGATACGCAGTATTTT; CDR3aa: CASSSGLAGVTSTDTQYF
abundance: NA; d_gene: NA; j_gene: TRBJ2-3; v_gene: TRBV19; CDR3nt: TGTGCCAGTAGAGGTATTGGCAGGACTAGCACAGATACGCAGTATTTT; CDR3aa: CASRGIGRTSTDTQYF
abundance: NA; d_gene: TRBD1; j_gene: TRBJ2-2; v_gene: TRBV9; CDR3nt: TGTGCCAGCAGCGTAACAACAGGGGGCGACACCGGGGAGCTGTTTTTT; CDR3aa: CASSVTTGGDTGELFF
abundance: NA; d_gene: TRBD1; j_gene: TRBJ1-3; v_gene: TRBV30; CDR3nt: TGTGCCTGGAGGACGGACAGGGGGCTCGGAAACACCATATATTTT; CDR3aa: CAWRTDRGLGNTIYF
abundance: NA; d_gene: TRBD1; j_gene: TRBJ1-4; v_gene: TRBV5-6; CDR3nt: TGTGCCAGCAGCCACTGGACAGGGCCTAATGAAAAACTGTTTTTT; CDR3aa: CASSHWTGPNEKLFF
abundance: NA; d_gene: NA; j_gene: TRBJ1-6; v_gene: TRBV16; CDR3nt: TGTGCCAGCAGATATACAGGGCCTAATTCACCCCTCCACTTT; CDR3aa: CASRYTGPNSPLHF
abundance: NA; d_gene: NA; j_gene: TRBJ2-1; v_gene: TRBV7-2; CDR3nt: TGTGCCAGCAGCCCAGACCACCTCGAGCAGTTCTTC; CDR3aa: CASSPDHLEQFF
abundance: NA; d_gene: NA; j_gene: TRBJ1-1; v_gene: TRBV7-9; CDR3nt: TGTGCCAGCACCGTGAGTCCGATTGAAGCTTTCTTT; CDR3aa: CASTVSPIEAFF
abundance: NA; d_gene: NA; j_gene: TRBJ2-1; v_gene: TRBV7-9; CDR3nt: TGTGCCAGCAGCTCCAATAGGGGAACGACTTACAATGAGCAGTTCTTC; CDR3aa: CASSSNRGTTYNEQFF
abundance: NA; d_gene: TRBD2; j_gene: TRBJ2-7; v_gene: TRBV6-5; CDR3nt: TGTGCCAGCGGACTAGCGAACTCCTACGAGCAGTACTTC; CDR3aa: CASGLANSYEQYF
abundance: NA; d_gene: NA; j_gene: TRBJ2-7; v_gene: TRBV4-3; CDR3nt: TGCGCCAGCAGCCAGGTGGCGGGACCCCCAAACTACGAGCAGTACTTC; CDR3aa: CASSQVAGPPNYEQYF
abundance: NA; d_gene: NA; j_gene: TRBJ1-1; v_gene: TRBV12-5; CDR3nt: TGTGCTAGTGGTTTGGGGGGAGCCAACACTGAAGCTTTCTTT; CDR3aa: CASGLGGANTEAFF
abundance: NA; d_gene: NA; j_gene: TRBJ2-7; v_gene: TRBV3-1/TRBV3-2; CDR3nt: TGTGCCAGCAGCCCCCGGCTAGCGACCTACGAGCAGTACTTC; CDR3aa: CASSPRLATYEQYF
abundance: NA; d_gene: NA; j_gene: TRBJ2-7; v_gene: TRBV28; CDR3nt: TGTGCCAGCAGTTTCCACCTCTCCTACGAGCAGTACTTC; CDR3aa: CASSFHLSYEQYF
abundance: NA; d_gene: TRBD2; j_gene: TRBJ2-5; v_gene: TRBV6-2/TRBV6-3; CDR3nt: TGTGCCAGCAGTTACTCGGGTGGGGTAGCGGGACAAGAGACCCAGTACTTC; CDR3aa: CASSYSGGVAGQETQYF
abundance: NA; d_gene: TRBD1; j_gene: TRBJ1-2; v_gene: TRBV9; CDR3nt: TGTGCCAGCAGCGTATCCCCCCTCGACAGGGAGGCTGGCTACACCTTC; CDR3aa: CASSVSPLDREAGYTF
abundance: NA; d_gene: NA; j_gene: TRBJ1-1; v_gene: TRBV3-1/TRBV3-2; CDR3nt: TGTGCCAGCAGCCAACAGTACACTGAAGCTTTCTTT; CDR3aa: CASSQQYTEAFF
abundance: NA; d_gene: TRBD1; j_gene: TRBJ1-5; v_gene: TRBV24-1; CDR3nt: TGTGCCACCAGTGATTTGCGTGGACAGGAGGGCCCCAATCAGCCCCAGCATTTT; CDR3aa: CATSDLRGQEGPNQPQHF
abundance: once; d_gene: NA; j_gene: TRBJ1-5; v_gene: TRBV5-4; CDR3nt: TGTGCCAGCAGCTTGGAGGGATCCCATCAGCCCCAGCATTTT; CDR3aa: CASSLEGSHQPQHF
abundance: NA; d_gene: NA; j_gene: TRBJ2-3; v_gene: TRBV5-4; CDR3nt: TGTGCCAGCAGCTTACAGGCGCTGGGCACAGATACGCAGTATTTT; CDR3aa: CASSLQALGTDTQYF
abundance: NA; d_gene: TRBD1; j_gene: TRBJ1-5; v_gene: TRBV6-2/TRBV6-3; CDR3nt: TGTGCCAGCAGTTACTCGACAGGGGGCAAAGAGCCCCAGCATTTT; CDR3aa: CASSYSTGGKEPQHF
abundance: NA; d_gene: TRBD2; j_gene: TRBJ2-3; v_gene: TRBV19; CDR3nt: TGTGCCAGTAGTAGTCTAGCGGGCGTAAAAGATACGCAGTATTTT; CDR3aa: CASSSLAGVKDTQYF
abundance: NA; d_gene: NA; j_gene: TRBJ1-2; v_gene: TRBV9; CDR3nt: TGTGCCAGCAGCGTTCACGGAGCTGGCTACACCTTC; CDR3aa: CASSVHGAGYTF
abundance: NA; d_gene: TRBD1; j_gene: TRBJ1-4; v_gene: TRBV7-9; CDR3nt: TGTGCCAGCAGCTCAAGGGACAGGGATGGTGAAAAACTGTTTTTT; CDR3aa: CASSSRDRDGEKLFF
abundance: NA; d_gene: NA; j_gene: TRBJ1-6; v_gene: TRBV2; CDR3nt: TGTGCCAGCAGTGAGTCCCAATCTTCACCCCTCCACTTT; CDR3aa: CASSESQSSPLHF
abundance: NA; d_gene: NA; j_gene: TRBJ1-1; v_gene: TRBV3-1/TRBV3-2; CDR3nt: TGTGCCAGCAGCCATGAGAATAGGTACACTGAAGCTTTCTTT; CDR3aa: CASSHENRYTEAFF